This T cell receptor (beta chain) was observed in a study of regulatory T cells in long-lasting Graves disease. The CDR3 covers 15 residues. Germline CDR1 is LNHDA and CDR2 is SQIVND (reference sequence). J gave up 7 bases and V 5 bases, and 9 bases lay outside the gene matches. Libraries of TCR beta came from iRepertoire HTBI primers plus Arm-PCR of CDR3 regions. TCRdb reanalysed the multiplex PCR reads using MiXCR and keeps one entry per CDR3 protein. The profile covers about 440,000 distinct CDR3 sequences, with roughly 15% appearing a single time and about 25% taken by the ten largest. Time point reported: newly diagnosed GD, antithyroid drugs for less than 3 months. PBMCs provided the RNA from which the TCR library was made. EDTA tubes received around 10 milliliters of drawn peripheral blood. This sample was also put to use in a study of T cells in Graves' hyperthyroidism and ophthalmopathy.

V usage is TRBV19 and J usage is TRBJ2-4, with TRBD1 matching 9 bases. This receptor was obtained from a woman under 30 with Graves disease. The input for sequencing was peripheral blood mononuclear cells (PBMCs), taken at new diagnosis, from a patient treated with antithyroid drugs. The CDR3 region has the DNA TGTGCCAGTAGTCCCCGGGACAGGGCCGGCAACATTCAGTACTTC. Protein: CASSPRDRAGNIQYF.